These 7 T cell receptor beta chains originate from one sample sequenced in a study of shared T cell receptors in the human thymus (dated by TCRdb to 2020 to 2022). The library was generated by the immunoSEQ multiplex PCR assay. In its TCRdb copy, this immuneACCESS table keeps in-frame sequences only and misses some clones. Where compared with another copy, unresolved V genes explain less than half of these, and the others have no known cause. For this sample the table gives about 380,000 clones, of which just under 95% were detected only once. The top ten hold 0.015% to 0.02% of the sample. Sequenced input: thymocytes. These receptors all come from a human donor.

V gene TRBV19 combines with J gene TRBJ1-1; D is ambiguous. Trimming left V 5 bases short and J 1 base short, with 8 bases between. This CDR3 contains 13 residues. CDR1 LNHDA and CDR2 SQIVND come from the germline V gene (reference sequence). The CDR3 spells CASSPDTNTEAFF. CDR3 in DNA: TGTGCCAGTAGTCCCGACACGAACACTGAAGCTTTCTTT.

This clone was counted a few times. The chain is built from TRBV5-1 and TRBJ1-3; D remains ambiguous. The CDR3 is 16 residues long. The germline V gene has CDR1 SGHRS and CDR2 YFSETQ. V lost 4 bases and J lost 0, with 14 bases in between. The CDR3 DNA is TGCGCCAGCAGCATTAAATCCTCCTACTCTGGAAACACCATATATTTT. It yields the protein CASSIKSSYSGNTIYF.

This chain uses TRBV27 with TRBJ2-7; the D call may be TRBD1 or TRBD2 (7 bases each). Trimming pared 2 bases from V and 7 bases from J, leaving 18 bases between. CDR3 length: 15 residues. The germline gives CDR1 MNHEY, CDR2 SMNVEV (reference sequence). For the CDR3, the DNA is TGTGCCAGCAGTTTAGAGGGGGCTAGCGGCTTAGAGCAGTACTTC. Translation gives CASSLEGASGLEQYF.

The rearrangement uses TRBV5-1 and TRBJ2-3; D unclear. There are 14 residues in the CDR3. Germline CDR1 is SGHRS and CDR2 is YFSETQ. Trimming removed 0 bases at V and 0 bases at J, with 5 bases between. CDR3 amino acids: CASSLGYSTDTQYF. The CDR3 DNA reads TGCGCCAGCAGCTTGGGATATAGCACAGATACGCAGTATTTT.

The CDR3 reads CASSESNRDRQETQYF. The CDR3 region has the DNA TGCGCCAGCAGTGAGTCGAATCGGGACCGACAAGAGACCCAGTACTTC. The chain carries TRBV10-2 and TRBJ2-5; D could derive from TRBD1 or TRBD2 (5 bases each). The CDR3 has 16 amino acids. The germline V gene has CDR1 WSHSY and CDR2 SAAADI. Deletions cut 0 bases from V and 2 bases from J, with 13 bases between.

The genes are TRBV19 and TRBJ2-3; D call uncertain. Germline CDR1 and CDR2: LNHDA and SQIVND (reference sequence). The CDR3 extends over 14 amino acids. V lost 1 base and J 0 bases, leaving 5 bases between the germline ends. The CDR3 loop is CASSIGPSTDTQYF. CDR3 DNA sequence: TGTGCCAGTAGTATAGGTCCGAGCACAGATACGCAGTATTTT.

The genes are TRBV7-2 and TRBJ2-1, with a weak D call TRBD2 (5 bases). Germline lookup yields CDR1 SGHTA and CDR2 FQGNSA. The CDR3 is 17 residues long. Trimming shortened V by 2 bases and J by 0 bases, and 14 bases separated the two germline ends. The CDR3 here is CASSLKASPFSYNEQFF. In DNA form, the CDR3 reads TGTGCCAGCAGCTTAAAGGCTAGCCCCTTCTCCTACAATGAGCAGTTCTTC.